This passage covers 25 T cell receptor beta chains from one sample sequenced in a study of blood T cell repertoires in COVID-19. Sequenced by immunoSEQ multiplex PCR; TCRdb stores in-frame clones only, minus some. The sample has around 100,000 clones; more than 75% are singletons. Specimen: peripheral blood. The origin of the receptors is a human donor in a cohort sampled during active COVID-19.

This chain connects TRBV6-5 to TRBJ2-5, with D possibly matching TRBD2 (6 bases). The germline CDR1 and CDR2 sequences are MNHEY and SVGAGI. Trimming took off 0 bases at V and 4 bases at J, with 15 bases between the two ends. This CDR3 is 16 amino acids long. This CDR3 reads CASSYSSLTRRETQYF. The DNA of the CDR3 is TGTGCCAGCAGTTACTCGAGTTTGACTAGACGAGAGACCCAGTACTTC.

This clone was detected once. V gene TRBV7-2 combines with J gene TRBJ2-2; 8 bases map to TRBD2. The germline V gene encodes CDR1 SGHTA and CDR2 FQGNSA. This CDR3 spans 15 amino acids. V trimming: 8 bases; J trimming: 0 bases; junction bases outside the gene matches: 5. DNA of the CDR3: TGTGCCAGCTTTCGGACTAGCCCGAACACCGGGGAGCTGTTTTTT. Translated: CASFRTSPNTGELFF.

This chain connects TRBV5-4 to TRBJ2-3; 8 bases map to TRBD2. Germline CDR1 is SGHNT and CDR2 is YYREEE (reference sequence). This CDR3 spans 16 amino acids. The J segment lost 6 bases and the V segment lost 1 base, leaving 10 bases of the junction unmatched. CDR3 in DNA: TGTGCCAGCAGCTTGATGTCGGGGGGGACGGGCGATACGCAGTATTTT. Its protein is CASSLMSGGTGDTQYF. Looking up the rest from reference TRBV5-4 and TRBJ2-3 gives the full variable domain: ETGVTQSPTHLIKTRGQQVTLRCSSQSGHNTVSWYQQALGQGPQFIFQYYREEENGRGNFPPRFSGLQFPNYSSELNVNALELDDSALYLCASSLMSGGTGDTQYFGPGTRLTVL.

The V gene is TRBV7-6, the J gene TRBJ2-2, with D perhaps TRBD2 (5 bases). Germline assignment: CDR1 SGHVS and CDR2 FNYEAQ. Trimming took 2 bases from V and 5 from J, leaving 6 bases between them. The CDR3 totals 13 residues. The CDR3 DNA is TGTGCCAGCAGCTTAAGGGAGACCGGGGAGCTGTTTTTT. Its protein is CASSLRETGELFF.

The rearrangement uses TRBV6-2 or TRBV6-3 and TRBJ2-1, with D uncertain. Trimming left V 6 bases short and J 9 bases short, with 9 bases between. The CDR3 sequence is 11 residues long. The germline CDR1 and CDR2 sequences are MNHEY and SVGEGT. CDR3 protein: CASSLLAEQFF. In DNA form, the CDR3 reads TGTGCCAGCAGCCTGTTGGCTGAGCAGTTCTTC.

This clone was observed a single time. Written as DNA, the CDR3 is TGTGCCAGTAGCCCCAGGGCTAGTAGGGGCGATGAGCAGTTCTTC. Its translation is CASSPRASRGDEQFF. The V gene is TRBV19, the J gene TRBJ2-1; perhaps TRBD1 as D (5 bases). The CDR3 contains 15 residues. V lost 6 bases to trimming and J lost 8 bases, with 20 bases between them. Germline values: CDR1 LNHDA, CDR2 SQIVND (reference sequence). Full variable domain (outside the CDR3, taken from reference TRBV19 and TRBJ2-1): DGGITQSPKYLFRKEGQNVTLSCEQNLNHDAMYWYRQDPGQGLRLIYYSQIVNDFQKGDIAEGYSVSREKKESFPLTVTSAQKNPTAFYLCASSPRASRGDEQFFGPGTRLTVL.

This chain uses TRBV11-2 with TRBJ2-5; tentatively, D is TRBD2 (6 bases). This CDR3 is 16 amino acids long. Trimming left V 5 bases short and J 1 base short, with 17 bases between. The germline V gene has CDR1 SGHAT and CDR2 FQNNGV. CDR3 loop: CASSPDPLGGQETQYF. In DNA form, the CDR3 reads TGTGCCAGCAGCCCGGACCCACTGGGGGGCCAAGAGACCCAGTACTTC. The full variable domain, rest sourced from reference TRBV11-2 and TRBJ2-5, is EAGVAQSPRYKIIEKRQSVAFWCNPISGHATLYWYQQILGQGPKLLIQFQNNGVVDDSQLPKDRFSAERLKGVDSTLKIQPAKLEDSAVYLCASSPDPLGGQETQYFGPGTRLLVL.

This clone was observed a single time. The rearrangement joins TRBV7-9 to TRBJ2-3; 12 bases map to TRBD2. This CDR3 has 17 residues. The trim removed 4 bases at V and 1 base at J, leaving 6 bases unmatched. Germline V gene sequence: CDR1 SEHNR, CDR2 FQNEAQ (reference sequence). The CDR3 DNA reads as TGTGCCAGCAGCTCCCGACTAGCGGGGGCGCGCACAGATACGCAGTATTTT. Amino acid sequence: CASSSRLAGARTDTQYF.

The chain links TRBV5-1 to TRBJ2-5, with 7 bases identical to TRBD1. Germline-derived CDR1 and CDR2 are SGHRS and YFSETQ. V lost 4 bases and J lost 8; bases outside the gene matches: 20. The CDR3 length is 17 residues. The CDR3 loop is CASSAPWDSYSKRTQYF. CDR3 DNA sequence: TGCGCCAGCAGCGCCCCTTGGGACAGCTATTCCAAGAGAACCCAGTACTTC.

The rearrangement uses TRBV29-1 and TRBJ1-2; 8 bases match TRBD1. Germline lookup yields CDR1 SQVTM and CDR2 ANQGSEA. V was pared by 0 bases and J by 0 bases, with 3 bases of the junction left unmatched. The CDR3 has 15 residues. The CDR3 spells CSVEDLQGANYGYTF. As DNA, the CDR3 is TGCAGCGTTGAAGACCTACAGGGGGCTAACTATGGCTACACCTTC.

The V gene is TRBV30, the J gene TRBJ1-3; D might be TRBD1 (6 bases). From germline, CDR1 is GTSNPN and CDR2 SVGIG (reference sequence). Between the trimmed V and J ends, which lost 2 bases and 0 bases, there was a span of 14 bases. The CDR3 has 16 residues. The DNA of the CDR3 is TGTGCCTGGAGTCCTTACTACAGGGACTCTGGAAACACCATATATTTT. Translation: CAWSPYYRDSGNTIYF.

The chain employs TRBV5-1 and TRBJ1-1; D uncertain. The CDR3 sequence is 15 residues long. Deletions cut 0 bases from V and 1 base from J, with 10 bases between. Germline V gene lookup returns CDR1 SGHRS and CDR2 YFSETQ. The CDR3 nucleotides are TGCGCCAGCAGCTTGGTAGGACTCGCGAACACTGAAGCTTTCTTT. Translating it yields CASSLVGLANTEAFF.

A few counts support this clone. The gene calls are TRBV2 and TRBJ2-2; D gene ambiguous. V was cut by 4 bases and J by 1 base, with 4 bases left in between. The CDR3 has 13 residues. In germline, CDR1 is SNHLY, CDR2 FYNNEI. This chain's CDR3 is CASSAGNTGELFF. CDR3 DNA: TGTGCCAGCAGTGCGGGGAACACCGGGGAGCTGTTTTTT.

The gene calls are TRBV4-3 and TRBJ1-1; D uncertain. CDR3 size: 15 residues. V lost 0 bases, J lost 4 bases, and 12 bases lay in between. CDR1 and CDR2 (germline): LGHNA, YSLEER. The CDR3 sequence: CASSQDPTSSTEAFF. The CDR3 DNA is TGCGCCAGCAGCCAAGATCCGACATCCTCCACTGAAGCTTTCTTT.

This chain links TRBV10-3 with TRBJ2-3; no clear D gene. Trimming took 10 bases from V and 2 from J, leaving 22 bases between them. The germline V gene has CDR1 ENHRY and CDR2 SYGVKD. The CDR3 sequence is 16 residues long. CDR3 coding DNA: TGTGCCAAACGCCGCGTTGACACTGATATCACAGATACGCAGTATTTT. Protein: CAKRRVDTDITDTQYF.

This chain joins TRBV6-5 and TRBJ1-2; tentative D call: TRBD1 (6 bases). V lost 4 bases, J lost 1 base, and 16 bases lay in between. CDR1 MNHEY and CDR2 SVGAGI come from the germline V gene. This CDR3 spans 16 amino acids. This CDR3 is CASSSSSQGFNYGYTF. CDR3 DNA: TGTGCCAGCAGTTCTTCATCACAGGGATTTAACTATGGCTACACCTTC.

The chain combines TRBV19 with TRBJ1-3; 7 bases agree with TRBD1. With V trimmed by 6 bases and J by 2 bases, 4 bases remained unmatched. Germline V gene lookup returns CDR1 LNHDA and CDR2 SQIVND (reference sequence). The CDR3 loop spans 14 amino acids. CDR3 residues: CASRMTGPGNTIYF. The CDR3 nucleotides read TGTGCCAGTAGGATGACAGGGCCTGGAAACACCATATATTTT.

This clone came up a few times. The genes are TRBV12-5 and TRBJ1-3; the D gene is possibly TRBD1 (6 bases). The CDR3 sequence is 16 residues long. The germline CDR1 and CDR2 sequences are LGHNT and FRNRAP. V was cut by 5 bases and J by 0 bases, with 14 bases left in between. The CDR3 reads CASGPRGLASGNTIYF. CDR3 sequence (DNA): TGTGCTAGTGGTCCCAGGGGTCTCGCCTCTGGAAACACCATATATTTT.

J is TRBJ1-2 and V is TRBV18; TRBD1 matches at 8 bases. CDR1 is KGHSH, CDR2 LQKENI, per germline. The junction had 4 bases not matched to a gene; V was cut back by 1 base and J by 6 bases. The CDR3 length is 14 residues. This CDR3 is CASSPLDRVDGYTF. The CDR3, as DNA: TGTGCCAGCTCACCACTGGACAGGGTCGATGGCTACACCTTC.

This clone was detected once. The chain uses TRBV7-3 and TRBJ2-3, with 9 bases matching TRBD2. The ends lost 0 bases at V and 2 bases at J; junction bases unmatched: 6. This CDR3 is built from 17 residues. Germline V gene lookup returns CDR1 SGHTA and CDR2 FQGTGA. The CDR3 coding sequence is TGTGCCAGCAGCTTAACGTCCGTAGCGGGGGCCACAGATACGCAGTATTTT. Its translation: CASSLTSVAGATDTQYF.

This chain joins TRBV6-5 and TRBJ2-2; tentatively, D is TRBD1 (7 bases). CDR3 length: 14 residues. Germline assignment: CDR1 MNHEY and CDR2 SVGAGI. V lost 7 bases and J 5 bases, leaving 14 bases between the germline ends. The CDR3 region has the DNA TGTGCCAGCACCGACAGGGCGGGGACCGGGGAGCTGTTTTTT. As protein: CASTDRAGTGELFF.

The chain combines TRBV7-8 with TRBJ2-1, with a possible D match to TRBD2 (6 bases). CDR3 length: 13 amino acids. The V gene's germline CDR1 is SGHVS and CDR2 FQNEAQ. Deletions cut 1 base from V and 10 bases from J, with 11 bases between. The CDR3 sequence: CASSLGGGNEQFF. As DNA, the CDR3 is TGTGCCAGCAGCTTAGGCGGCGGGAACGAGCAGTTCTTC.

The table lists this clone with a count of one. J is TRBJ1-4 and V is TRBV5-4, with D tentatively TRBD1 (5 bases). The V end was cut by 0 bases, the J end by 3 bases, with 12 bases between. Germline CDR1 and CDR2: SGHNT and YYREEE (reference sequence). There are 16 residues in the CDR3. CDR3 sequence reads: CASSLGPRASNEKLFF. CDR3 nucleotide sequence: TGTGCCAGCAGCTTGGGTCCCAGGGCGTCTAATGAAAAACTGTTTTTT.

The chain recombines TRBV19 with TRBJ1-2, with 7 bases aligning to TRBD1. After removal of 3 bases from V and 4 bases from J, the junction contained 14 bases not matched to a gene. The CDR3 has 17 amino acids. Germline CDR1 is LNHDA and CDR2 is SQIVND (reference sequence). Here the CDR3 reads CASSIKPGGQQLYGYTF. The CDR3, as DNA: TGTGCCAGTAGTATCAAGCCAGGGGGACAGCAACTCTATGGCTACACCTTC. Based on the CDR3 plus reference TRBV19 and TRBJ1-2, the full variable domain is DGGITQSPKYLFRKEGQNVTLSCEQNLNHDAMYWYRQDPGQGLRLIYYSQIVNDFQKGDIAEGYSVSREKKESFPLTVTSAQKNPTAFYLCASSIKPGGQQLYGYTFGSGTRLTVV.

The chain employs TRBV5-1 and TRBJ2-7, with 7 bases matching TRBD2. Germline trimming cut 0 bases from V and 0 bases from J; bases unmatched to any gene: 3. Germline V lookup: CDR1 SGHRS, CDR2 YFSETQ. This CDR3 has 15 amino acids. The CDR3 here is CASSLATSLSYEQYF. The CDR3 region has the DNA TGCGCCAGCAGCTTGGCGACTAGCCTCTCCTACGAGCAGTACTTC.